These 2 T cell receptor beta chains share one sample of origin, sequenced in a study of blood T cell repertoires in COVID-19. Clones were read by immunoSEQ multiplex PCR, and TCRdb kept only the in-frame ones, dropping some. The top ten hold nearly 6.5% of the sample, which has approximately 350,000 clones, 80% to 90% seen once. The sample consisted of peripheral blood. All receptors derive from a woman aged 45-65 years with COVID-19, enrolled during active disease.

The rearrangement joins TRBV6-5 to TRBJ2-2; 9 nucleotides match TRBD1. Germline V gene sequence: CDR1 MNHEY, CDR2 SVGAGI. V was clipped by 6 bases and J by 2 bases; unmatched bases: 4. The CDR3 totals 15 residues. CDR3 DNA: TGTGCCAGCAGGGAGGGACAGGGTAACACCGGGGAGCTGTTTTTT. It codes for CASREGQGNTGELFF.

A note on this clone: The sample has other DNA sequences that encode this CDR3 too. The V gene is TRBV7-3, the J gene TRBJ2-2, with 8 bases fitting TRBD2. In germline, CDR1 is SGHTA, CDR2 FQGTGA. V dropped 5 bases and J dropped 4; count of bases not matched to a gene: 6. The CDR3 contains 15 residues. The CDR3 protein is CASSAGGRGTGELFF. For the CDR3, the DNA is TGTGCCAGCAGCGCGGGGGGTCGAGGCACCGGGGAGCTGTTTTTT.